This is a list of T cell receptor beta chains from one sample in a study of cytomegalovirus exposure and HLA in healthy donors. Repertoires were generated with immunoSEQ multiplex PCR, while TCRdb's copy carries only in-frame clones and drops some. This sample yields over 95,000 clones, of which around 77% are seen a single time; roughly 3% belongs to the top ten. Sequenced sample: PBMCs. The receptor source for this set is a man aged 35 to 55 in good health and CMV-seronegative. CDR3s include the opening cysteine and the closing phenylalanine or tryptophan. Fields, in order: D gene, V gene, J gene, clone size, CDR3 DNA, CDR3 protein. D genes are given only for firm matches. Size tells how often a clone was seen (once, few, many) or the class of an expanded clone, and some rows leave it out.

TRBD1	TRBV2	TRBJ1-1	few	TGTGCCAGCAGCCGTGACCCCGGGACAGGGGGCTTTGAAGCTTTCTTT	CASSRDPGTGGFEAFF
NA	TRBV6-5	TRBJ1-1	NA	TGTGCCAGCAGAATCCAAACAGGGTTTAACACTGAAGCTTTCTTT	CASRIQTGFNTEAFF
NA	TRBV19	TRBJ1-4	NA	TGTGCCAGTAGTATAGTGTACGGTGAAAAACTGTTTTTT	CASSIVYGEKLFF
TRBD2	TRBV29-1	TRBJ2-1	once	TGCAGCGTTGAACGGGAGGGCCAAGTAAAGGGCAATGAGCAGTTCTTC	CSVEREGQVKGNEQFF
NA	TRBV29-1	TRBJ2-1	NA	TGCAGCGTTGAAGGACAGTTAAGCTCCTACAATGAGCAGTTCTTC	CSVEGQLSSYNEQFF
TRBD2	TRBV6-4	TRBJ2-3	NA	TGTGCCAGCAGTGACTCAGGACTAGCGGGGGGGTCCCCAGATACGCAGTATTTT	CASSDSGLAGGSPDTQYF
NA	TRBV5-6	TRBJ2-7	NA	TGTGCCAGCAGCTTGCAAGTATACGAGCAGTACTTC	CASSLQVYEQYF
TRBD2	TRBV7-9	TRBJ2-7	NA	TGTGCCAGCAGCTTAAAAAGGCTAGCGGGCTTCTACGAGCAGTACTTC	CASSLKRLAGFYEQYF
NA	TRBV2	TRBJ2-3	NA	TGTGCCAGCAGTGAACCGACGCGGGGAGATACGCAGTATTTT	CASSEPTRGDTQYF
NA	TRBV5-4	TRBJ1-2	NA	TGTGCCAGCAGCCCCGGGACAAGGGGCGTAAGTGGCTACACCTTC	CASSPGTRGVSGYTF
TRBD1	TRBV5-1	TRBJ2-1	NA	TGCGCCAGCAGCTTGGCCCCCGGGACAGGGTTCAATGAGCAGTTCTTC	CASSLAPGTGFNEQFF
NA	TRBV28	TRBJ2-3	NA	TGTGCCAGCAGTTTGGCCGAGGGAACGGTCACAGATACGCAGTATTTT	CASSLAEGTVTDTQYF
TRBD2	TRBV7-9	TRBJ2-3	once	TGTGCCAGCAGCTTAGTAAGGGCCTTAGCGGGAGAAGGCCCAGATACGCAGTATTTT	CASSLVRALAGEGPDTQYF